Each of the 14 T cell receptor beta chains below was sequenced from the same sample in a study of OX40 agonist ivuxolimab in advanced cancers. Repertoires were generated with immunoSEQ multiplex PCR, while TCRdb's copy carries only in-frame clones and drops some. The sample has about 15,000 clones, roughly 60% seen once. The sequences come from CD4+ or CD8+ T cells sorted from blood, collected in a trial of the OX40 agonist ivuxolimab. These receptors came from an adult with an advanced solid tumor such as melanoma, head and neck, liver or kidney cancer.

V usage is TRBV19 and J usage is TRBJ1-6; TRBD1 matches 7 bases. After removal of 4 bases from V and 11 bases from J, the junction contained 8 bases not matched to a gene. The CDR3 is 14 amino acids. Germline V gene lookup returns CDR1 LNHDA and CDR2 SQIVND (reference sequence). The CDR3 sequence: CASSTQTGWTPLHF. The CDR3 DNA sequence: TGTGCCAGTAGTACTCAGACAGGGTGGACACCCCTCCACTTT.

V gene TRBV23-1 combines with J gene TRBJ1-5; tentatively, D is TRBD1 (5 bases). TRBV23-1 is assigned to the ORF class and has an uncertain function. Trimming took 3 bases from V and 0 from J, leaving 15 bases between them. The CDR3 contains 17 residues. The CDR3 region has the DNA TGCGCCAGCAGTCACCCGGGACCGAAATATAGCAATCAGCCCCAGCATTTT. Translated, it gives CASSHPGPKYSNQPQHF.

A remark on this clone: This sequence may be a read error, since a much larger clone differs from it by one base. The sample has other DNA sequences that encode this CDR3 too. This sequence joins TRBV7-9 and TRBJ2-7, with TRBD1 as a possible D gene (5 bases). CDR3 size: 13 residues. Germline-derived CDR1 and CDR2 are SEHNR and FQNEAQ (reference sequence). The CDR3 region is CASSRQTGLEQYF. The DNA of the CDR3 is TGTGCCAGCAGCCGGCAAACAGGCCTCGAGCAATACTTC.

This clone is labeled medium-sized (0.01 to 0.1%). The chain recombines TRBV14 with TRBJ2-3; D gene ambiguous. The germline gives CDR1 SGHDN, CDR2 FVKESK. V was trimmed by 4 bases and J by 2 bases, leaving 16 bases between them. The length of the CDR3 is 16 residues. The CDR3 region has the DNA TGTGCCAGCAGCCTCTTTCCTGAAAGGGTCACAGATACGCAGTATTTT. Its protein product is CASSLFPERVTDTQYF.

The chain couples TRBV6-5 to TRBJ1-2; possibly TRBD1 for D (5 bases). The CDR3 loop spans 14 amino acids. Germline V gene data show CDR1 as MNHEY and CDR2 as SVGAGI. V lost 2 bases and J lost 3, with 10 bases in between. CDR3 DNA: TGTGCCAGCAGTTACCAGGGAGGGCACTATGGCTACACCTTC. This gives the protein CASSYQGGHYGYTF.

The chain employs TRBV7-3 and TRBJ2-5; D possibly matches TRBD1 or TRBD2 (5 bases each). Per the germline V gene, CDR1 is SGHTA and CDR2 is FQGTGA. This CDR3 region has 15 residues. Trimming shortened V by 5 bases and J by 2 bases, and 15 bases separated the two germline ends. CDR3 in amino acids: CASSPVGGTQETQYF. CDR3 in DNA: TGTGCCAGCAGCCCCGTTGGGGGTACACAAGAGACCCAGTACTTC.

The rearrangement links TRBV5-6 to TRBJ1-2, with D possibly TRBD1 on 5 matching bases. Germline CDR1 reads SGHDT; CDR2 reads YYEEEE. This CDR3 spans 15 amino acids. Trimming took 0 bases from V and 6 from J, leaving 15 bases between them. CDR3 in amino acids: CASSLAGWDIDGYTF. For the CDR3, the DNA is TGTGCCAGCAGCTTGGCAGGGTGGGATATTGATGGCTACACCTTC.

The V call is TRBV6-7, the J call TRBJ2-7; no clear D gene. TRBV6-7 is known as an ORF, though its function is uncertain. The CDR3 is made up of 13 amino acids. The V and J ends lost 3 bases and 6 bases respectively, with 12 bases between them. CDR3 sequence reads: CASSYLGLGEQYF. The DNA of the CDR3 is TGTGCCAGCAGTTATCTGGGGTTGGGCGAGCAGTACTTC.

In its sample, this clone was seen a few times. The chain couples TRBV29-1 to TRBJ1-4; no definite D call. CDR1 and CDR2 (germline): SQVTM, ANQGSEA. V shed 7 bases and J shed 1 base, with 19 bases lying between them. The CDR3 extends over 16 amino acids. CDR3 loop: CSAQLAFGLTNEKLFF. The CDR3 nucleotides read TGCAGCGCTCAGCTAGCGTTCGGGCTAACTAATGAAAAACTGTTTTTT.

This clone was seen more than once but under ten times. This chain connects TRBV19 to TRBJ2-1; D call uncertain. Between the trimmed V and J ends, which lost 6 bases and 0 bases, there was a span of 12 bases. The germline gives CDR1 LNHDA, CDR2 SQIVND (reference sequence). This CDR3 has 15 amino acids. The CDR3 sequence: CASRTGFSSYNEQFF. DNA for the CDR3: TGTGCCAGTAGGACCGGGTTCAGCTCCTACAATGAGCAGTTCTTC.

The V call is TRBV10-3, the J call TRBJ1-1; no clear D gene. Per germline, CDR1 ENHRY and CDR2 SYGVKD. Trimming pared 3 bases from V and 0 bases from J, leaving 8 bases between. This CDR3 contains 14 residues. The CDR3 bases are TGTGCCATCAGTGACCAACACCTGAACACTGAAGCTTTCTTT. Its protein is CAISDQHLNTEAFF.

CDR3 sequence: CASSRVASSYNEQFF. As DNA, the CDR3 is TGTGCCAGCAGCCGCGTAGCGAGCTCCTACAATGAGCAGTTCTTC. The gene calls are TRBV7-9 and TRBJ2-1; perhaps TRBD2 as D (5 bases). The germline gives CDR1 SEHNR, CDR2 FQNEAQ (reference sequence). CDR3 size: 15 residues. Trimming left V 5 bases short and J 0 bases short, with 11 bases between.

This clone has a single count. The V and J genes are TRBV4-1 and TRBJ2-1, with TRBD1 identical over 7 bases. This CDR3 spans 15 amino acids. V lost 1 base and J lost 6; bases outside the gene matches: 6. Germline CDR1 and CDR2: MGHRA and YSYEKL. CDR3 nucleotides: TGCGCCAGCAGCCAAGTTTTGAGGGGGCTCAATGAGCAGTTCTTC. Amino acids: CASSQVLRGLNEQFF.

This chain links TRBV10-3 with TRBJ1-4; no definite D call. V was shortened by 0 bases and J by 5 bases, with 1 base between the two germline ends. Germline V CDR1 and CDR2: ENHRY, SYGVKD. The CDR3 extends over 12 amino acids. The CDR3 DNA follows: TGTGCCATCAGTGAGTCGAATGAAAAACTGTTTTTT. Translated: CAISESNEKLFF.